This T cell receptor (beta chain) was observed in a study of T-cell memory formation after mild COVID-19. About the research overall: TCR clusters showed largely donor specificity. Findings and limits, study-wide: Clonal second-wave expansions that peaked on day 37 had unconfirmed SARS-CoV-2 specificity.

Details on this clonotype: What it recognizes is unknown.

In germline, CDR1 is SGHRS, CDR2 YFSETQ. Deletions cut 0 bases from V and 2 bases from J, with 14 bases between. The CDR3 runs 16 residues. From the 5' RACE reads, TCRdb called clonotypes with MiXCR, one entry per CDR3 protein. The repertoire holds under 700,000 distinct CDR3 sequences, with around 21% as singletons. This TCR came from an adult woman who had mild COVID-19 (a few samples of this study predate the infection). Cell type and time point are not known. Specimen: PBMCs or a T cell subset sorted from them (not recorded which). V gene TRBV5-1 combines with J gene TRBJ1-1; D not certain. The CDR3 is CASSLGYGAINTEAFF. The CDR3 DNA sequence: TGCGCCAGCAGCTTGGGTTACGGAGCCATAAACACTGAAGCTTTCTTT.